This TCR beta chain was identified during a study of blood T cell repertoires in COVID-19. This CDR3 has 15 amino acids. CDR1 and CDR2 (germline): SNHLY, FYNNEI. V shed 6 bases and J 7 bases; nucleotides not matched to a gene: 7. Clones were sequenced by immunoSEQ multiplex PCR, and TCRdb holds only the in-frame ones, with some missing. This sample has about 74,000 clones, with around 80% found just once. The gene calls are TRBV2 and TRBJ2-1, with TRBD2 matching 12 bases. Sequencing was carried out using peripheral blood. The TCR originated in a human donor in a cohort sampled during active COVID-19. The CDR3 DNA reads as TGTGCCAGCAGAGAACTAGCGGGGGGTCGAAATGAGCAGTTCTTC. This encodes CASRELAGGRNEQFF.